This TCR beta chain was sequenced in a study of blood T cell repertoires in COVID-19. Study-wide context: Acute-phase and convalescent COVID-19 samples originated in the United States, Italy and Spain. PBMCs, B-cell-depleted T cells, or T cells provided the cDNA or gDNA that made up the material.

Under the authors' procedure: Nucleated cell counts were estimated from reference gene primer amplification. The protocol was immunoSEQ multiplex PCR, while the TCRdb copy is restricted to in-frame clones and leaves out a portion. Clone size and V and J calls were adopted from that table, with D and trimming inferred from the DNA. This sample carries fewer than 60,000 clones, approximately 80% of them seen once, and the ten largest clones take around a tenth. Material for sequencing was peripheral blood. The TCR sequence derives from an elderly man with COVID-19, enrolled during active disease.

Here the CDR3 reads CASSYSSGGVYWETQYF. For the CDR3, the DNA is TGTGCCAGCAGCTATTCTAGCGGGGGGGTTTACTGGGAGACCCAGTACTTC. This chain links TRBV7-2 with TRBJ2-5, with TRBD2 matching 12 bases. Germline CDR1 and CDR2: SGHTA and FQGNSA. The CDR3 covers 17 residues. J was trimmed by 5 bases and V by 4 bases; bases with no gene match: 11.